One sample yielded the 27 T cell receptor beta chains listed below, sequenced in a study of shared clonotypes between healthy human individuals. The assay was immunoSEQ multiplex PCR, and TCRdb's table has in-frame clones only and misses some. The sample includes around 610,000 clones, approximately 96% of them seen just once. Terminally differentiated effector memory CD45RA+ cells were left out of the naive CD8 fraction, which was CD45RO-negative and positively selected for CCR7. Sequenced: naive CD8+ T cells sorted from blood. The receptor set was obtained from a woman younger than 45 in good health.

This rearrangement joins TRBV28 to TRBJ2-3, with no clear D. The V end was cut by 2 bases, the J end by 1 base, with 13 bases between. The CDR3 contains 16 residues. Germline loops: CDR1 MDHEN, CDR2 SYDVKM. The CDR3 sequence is CASSLKAYRGTDTQYF. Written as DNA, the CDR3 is TGTGCCAGCAGTTTAAAGGCCTATAGGGGCACAGATACGCAGTATTTT.

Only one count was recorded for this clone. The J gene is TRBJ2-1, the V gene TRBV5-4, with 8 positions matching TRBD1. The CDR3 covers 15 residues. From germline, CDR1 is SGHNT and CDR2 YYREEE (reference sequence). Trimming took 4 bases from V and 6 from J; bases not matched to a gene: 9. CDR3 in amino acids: CASSVPDRVGNEQFF. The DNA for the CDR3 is TGTGCCAGCAGCGTACCGGACAGGGTAGGCAATGAGCAGTTCTTC.

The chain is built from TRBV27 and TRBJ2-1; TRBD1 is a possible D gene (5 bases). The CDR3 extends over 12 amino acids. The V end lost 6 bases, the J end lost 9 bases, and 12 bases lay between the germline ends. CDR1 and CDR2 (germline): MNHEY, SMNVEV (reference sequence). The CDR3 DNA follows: TGTGCCAGCAGACCTTGGGGCGGTGAGCAGTTCTTC. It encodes CASRPWGGEQFF.

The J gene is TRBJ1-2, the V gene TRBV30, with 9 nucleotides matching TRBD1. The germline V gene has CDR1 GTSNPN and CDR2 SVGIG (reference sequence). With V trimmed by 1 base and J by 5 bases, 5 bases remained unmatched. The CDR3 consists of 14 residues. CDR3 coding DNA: TGTGCCTGGAGTGGGACAGGGGAATTGTATGGCTACACCTTC. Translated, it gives CAWSGTGELYGYTF.

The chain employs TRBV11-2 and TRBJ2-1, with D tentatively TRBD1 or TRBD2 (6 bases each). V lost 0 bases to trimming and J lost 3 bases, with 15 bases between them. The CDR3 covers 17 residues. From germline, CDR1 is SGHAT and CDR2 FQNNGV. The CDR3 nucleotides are TGTGCCAGCAGCTTAGATATCTCGGGGGCCAGCTACAATGAGCAGTTCTTC. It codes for CASSLDISGASYNEQFF.

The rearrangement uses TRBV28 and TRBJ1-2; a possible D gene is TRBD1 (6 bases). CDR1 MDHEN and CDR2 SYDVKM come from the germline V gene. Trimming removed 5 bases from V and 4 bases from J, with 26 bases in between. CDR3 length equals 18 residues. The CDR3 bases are TGTGCCAGCAGTCCAAAGGGAGGCAGGGGAATCGGAATCTATGGCTACACCTTC. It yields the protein CASSPKGGRGIGIYGYTF.

The chain's CDR3 is CASSGGSGETYEQYF. Written as DNA, the CDR3 is TGTGCCAGCAGCGGGGGTAGCGGGGAGACCTACGAGCAGTACTTC. The rearrangement joins TRBV9 to TRBJ2-7; TRBD2 matches 8 bases. The germline V gene encodes CDR1 SGDLS and CDR2 YYNGEE. The CDR3 consists of 15 residues. Trimming removed 3 bases from V and 2 bases from J; junction bases left unmatched: 7.

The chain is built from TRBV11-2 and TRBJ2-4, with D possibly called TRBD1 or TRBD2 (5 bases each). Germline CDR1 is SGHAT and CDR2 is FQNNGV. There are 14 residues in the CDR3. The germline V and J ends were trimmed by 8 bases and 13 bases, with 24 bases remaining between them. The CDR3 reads CASEGREAVWKQYF. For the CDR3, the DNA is TGTGCCAGCGAGGGGCGAGAAGCGGTTTGGAAACAGTACTTC.

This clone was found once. CDR3 region: CASSLPGRDFSYNEQFF. Written as DNA, the CDR3 is TGTGCCAGCAGCTTACCCGGCCGGGACTTCTCCTACAATGAGCAGTTCTTC. The chain carries TRBV7-8 and TRBJ2-1; possible D gene TRBD2, 6 bases. CDR3 size: 17 residues. The V end lost 2 bases, the J end lost 0 bases, and 14 bases lay between the germline ends. The germline V gene has CDR1 SGHVS and CDR2 FQNEAQ.

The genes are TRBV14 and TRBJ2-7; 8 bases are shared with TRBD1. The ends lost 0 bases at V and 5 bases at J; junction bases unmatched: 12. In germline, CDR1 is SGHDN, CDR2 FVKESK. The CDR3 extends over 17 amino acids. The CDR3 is CASSQEIRTGSIDEQYF. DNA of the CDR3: TGTGCCAGCAGCCAAGAAATTAGGACAGGGTCTATCGACGAGCAGTACTTC.

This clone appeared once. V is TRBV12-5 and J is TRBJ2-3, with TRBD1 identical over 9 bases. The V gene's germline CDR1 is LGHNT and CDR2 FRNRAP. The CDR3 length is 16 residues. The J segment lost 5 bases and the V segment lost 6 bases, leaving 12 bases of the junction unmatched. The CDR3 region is CASGFTGTGTLDTQYF. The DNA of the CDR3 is TGTGCTAGTGGCTTCACCGGGACAGGGACATTAGATACGCAGTATTTT.

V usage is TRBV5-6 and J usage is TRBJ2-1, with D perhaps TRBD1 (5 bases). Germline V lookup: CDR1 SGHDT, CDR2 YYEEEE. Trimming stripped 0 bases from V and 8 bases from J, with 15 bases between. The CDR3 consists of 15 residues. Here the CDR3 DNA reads TGTGCCAGCAGCTTGGGAGACAGTTGGTCGGATGAGCAGTTCTTC. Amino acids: CASSLGDSWSDEQFF.

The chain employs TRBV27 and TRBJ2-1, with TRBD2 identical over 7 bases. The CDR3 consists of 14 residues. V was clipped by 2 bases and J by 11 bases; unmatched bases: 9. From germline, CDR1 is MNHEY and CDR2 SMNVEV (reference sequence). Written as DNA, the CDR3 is TGTGCCAGCAGTTTAGGGTCTAGCGGTGAGAAGCAGTTCTTC. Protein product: CASSLGSSGEKQFF.

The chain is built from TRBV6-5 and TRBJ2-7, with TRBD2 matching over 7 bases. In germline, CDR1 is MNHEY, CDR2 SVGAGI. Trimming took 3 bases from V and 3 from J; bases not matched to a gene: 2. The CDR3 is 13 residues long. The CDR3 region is CASSYGGVYEQYF. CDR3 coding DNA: TGTGCCAGCAGTTATGGGGGGGTCTACGAGCAGTACTTC.

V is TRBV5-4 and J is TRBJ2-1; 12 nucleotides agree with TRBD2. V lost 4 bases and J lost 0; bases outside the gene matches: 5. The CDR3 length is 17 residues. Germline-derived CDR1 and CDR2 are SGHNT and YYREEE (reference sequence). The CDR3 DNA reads TGTGCCAGCAGCCCCGGACTAGCGGGAATCTCCTACAATGAGCAGTTCTTC. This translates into CASSPGLAGISYNEQFF.

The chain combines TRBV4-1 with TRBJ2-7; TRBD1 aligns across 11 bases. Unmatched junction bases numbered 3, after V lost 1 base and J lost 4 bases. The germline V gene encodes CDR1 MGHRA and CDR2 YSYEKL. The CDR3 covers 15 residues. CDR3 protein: CASSQAGTGGYEQYF. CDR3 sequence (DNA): TGCGCCAGCAGCCAAGCGGGGACAGGGGGTTACGAGCAGTACTTC.

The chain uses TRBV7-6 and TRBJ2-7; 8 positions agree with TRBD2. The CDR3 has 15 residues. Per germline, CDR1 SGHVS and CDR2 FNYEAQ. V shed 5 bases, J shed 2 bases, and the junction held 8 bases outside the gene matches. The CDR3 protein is CASSARTSLAYEQYF. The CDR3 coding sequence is TGTGCCAGCAGCGCCAGGACTAGCCTAGCCTACGAGCAGTACTTC.

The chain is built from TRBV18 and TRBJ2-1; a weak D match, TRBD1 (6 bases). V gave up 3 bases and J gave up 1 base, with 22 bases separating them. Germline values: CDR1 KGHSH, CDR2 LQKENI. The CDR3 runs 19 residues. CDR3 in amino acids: CASSPSSVVRGGSYNEQFF. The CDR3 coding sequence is TGTGCCAGCTCACCCTCTTCAGTCGTCAGGGGTGGGTCCTACAATGAGCAGTTCTTC. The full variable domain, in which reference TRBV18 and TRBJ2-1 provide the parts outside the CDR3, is NAGVMQNPRHLVRRRGQEARLRCSPMKGHSHVYWYRQLPEEGLKFMVYLQKENIIDESGMPKERFSAEFPKEGPSILRIQQVVRGDSAAYFCASSPSSVVRGGSYNEQFFGPGTRLTVL.

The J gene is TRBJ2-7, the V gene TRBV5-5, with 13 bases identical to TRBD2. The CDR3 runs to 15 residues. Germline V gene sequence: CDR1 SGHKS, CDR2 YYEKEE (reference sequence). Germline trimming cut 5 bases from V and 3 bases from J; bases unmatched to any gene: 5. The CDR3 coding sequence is TGTGCCAGCAGGCTACTAGCGGGAGGGAGCTACGAGCAGTACTTC. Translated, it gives CASRLLAGGSYEQYF.

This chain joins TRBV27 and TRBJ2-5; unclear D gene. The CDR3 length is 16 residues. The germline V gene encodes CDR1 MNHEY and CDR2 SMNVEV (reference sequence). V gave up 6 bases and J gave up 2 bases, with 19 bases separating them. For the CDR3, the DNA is TGTGCCAGCAGGCTAACCTCCCATCATGAACAAGAGACCCAGTACTTC. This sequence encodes CASRLTSHHEQETQYF.

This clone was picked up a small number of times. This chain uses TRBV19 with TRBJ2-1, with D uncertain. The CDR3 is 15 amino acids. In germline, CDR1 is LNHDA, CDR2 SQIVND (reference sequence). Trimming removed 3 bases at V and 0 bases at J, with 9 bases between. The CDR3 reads CASSIGKNSYNEQFF. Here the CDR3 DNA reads TGTGCCAGTAGTATTGGAAAAAACTCCTACAATGAGCAGTTCTTC. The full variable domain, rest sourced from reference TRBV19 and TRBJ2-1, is DGGITQSPKYLFRKEGQNVTLSCEQNLNHDAMYWYRQDPGQGLRLIYYSQIVNDFQKGDIAEGYSVSREKKESFPLTVTSAQKNPTAFYLCASSIGKNSYNEQFFGPGTRLTVL.

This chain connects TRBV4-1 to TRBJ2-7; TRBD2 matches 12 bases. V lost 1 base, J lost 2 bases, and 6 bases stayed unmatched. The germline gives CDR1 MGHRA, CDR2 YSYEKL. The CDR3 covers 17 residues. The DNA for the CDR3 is TGCGCCAGCAGCCAAGCCCTAGCGGGAGGGCCCGCCTACGAGCAGTACTTC. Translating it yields CASSQALAGGPAYEQYF.

The CDR3 loop is CASSDRYYEQYF. As DNA, the CDR3 is TGTGCCAGCAGTGACAGATACTACGAGCAGTACTTC. V and J are TRBV2 and TRBJ2-7; D remains ambiguous. CDR3 length: 12 amino acids. Germline V gives CDR1 SNHLY, CDR2 FYNNEI. Trimming left V 3 bases short and J 3 bases short, with 6 bases between.

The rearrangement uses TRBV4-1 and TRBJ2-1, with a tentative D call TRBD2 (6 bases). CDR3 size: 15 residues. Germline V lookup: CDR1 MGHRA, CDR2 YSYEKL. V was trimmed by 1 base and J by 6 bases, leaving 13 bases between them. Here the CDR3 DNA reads TGCGCCAGCAGCCAAGGGCCCGGGACTCCCAATGAGCAGTTCTTC. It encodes CASSQGPGTPNEQFF.

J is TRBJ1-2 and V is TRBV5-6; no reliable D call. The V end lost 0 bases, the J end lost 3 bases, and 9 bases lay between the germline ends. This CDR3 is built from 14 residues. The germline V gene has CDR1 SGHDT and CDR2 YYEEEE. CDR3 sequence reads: CASSLAEGYYGYTF. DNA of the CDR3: TGTGCCAGCAGCTTGGCCGAGGGTTACTATGGCTACACCTTC.

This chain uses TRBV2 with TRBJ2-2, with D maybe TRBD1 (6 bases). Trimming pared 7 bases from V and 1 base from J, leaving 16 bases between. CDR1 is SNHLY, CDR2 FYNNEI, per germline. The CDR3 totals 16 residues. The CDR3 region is CASIERDTVNTGELFF. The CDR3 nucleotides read TGTGCCAGCATCGAAAGGGACACGGTGAACACCGGGGAGCTGTTTTTT.

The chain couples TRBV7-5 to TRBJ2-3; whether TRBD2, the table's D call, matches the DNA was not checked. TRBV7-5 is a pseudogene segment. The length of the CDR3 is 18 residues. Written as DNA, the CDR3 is TGTGTCAGAAGCTTAGGTCTAGCGGGAGGGCCGCGCACAGATACGCAGTATTTT. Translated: CVRSLGLAGGPRTDTQYF.